This entry features one T cell receptor beta chain sequence. This entry is derived from a study of blood T cell repertoires in COVID-19. About the study: Some COVID-19 samples were acute and others convalescent; all came from the United States, Italy and Spain. PBMCs, B-cell-depleted T cells, or T cells provided the cDNA or gDNA that made up the material.

Patients of the Seattle cohort, enrolled during active infection, were followed longitudinally. Assay used: immunoSEQ multiplex PCR; TCRdb lists only in-frame clones, some missing. The data contain 95,000 to 100,000 clones, 85% to 90% of them singletons. Unmatched junction bases numbered 4, after V lost 0 bases and J lost 8 bases. Per the germline V gene, CDR1 is MNHEY and CDR2 is SVGAGI. This CDR3 spans 16 amino acids. The TCR originated in a human donor with COVID-19, enrolled during active disease. The donor label of this sample is uncertain. The V and J genes are TRBV6-5 and TRBJ1-6, with 10 bases lining up with TRBD1. Sequenced input: peripheral blood. Here the CDR3 reads CASSYSLGTGDSPLHF. The CDR3 DNA follows: TGTGCCAGCAGTTACTCCTTAGGGACAGGGGATTCACCCCTCCACTTT.